The clone carrying this T cell receptor beta chain turned up a few times. The antigen remains unidentified. V shed 9 bases and J shed 6 bases, with 15 bases lying between them. Germline values: CDR1 SNHLY, CDR2 FYNNEI. This CDR3 contains 13 residues. Patients showing uncontrolled infection, other autoimmune disease, pregnancy or lactation were ineligible. The TCR beta CDR3 regions underwent amplification using RNA transcripts as the source. The HTBI primer set was used in a first-round RT-PCR of the TCR CDR3. MiXCR, applied by TCRdb to the multiplex PCR reads, yields one record per CDR3 protein. Of fewer than 900,000 distinct CDR3 sequences detected, about 17% appear once; the ten largest clones hold over 15%. The record originates from a study of T cells in Graves' hyperthyroidism and ophthalmopathy. Regarding the study as a whole: Model output signaled ophthalmopathy a median 6.5 months ahead of onset. The majority of expanded thyroid clonotypes above 0.001 also appeared in blood. Ophthalmopathy was told apart from stable hyperthyroidism by a 13 V-J model.

The chain joins TRBV2 to TRBJ2-1; tentative D call: TRBD2 (6 bases). The source material was blood. The TCR originated in a woman between 45 and 60 years old with Graves' hyperthyroidism that later progressed to Graves' ophthalmopathy. This CDR3 is CASPHGGANEQFF. CDR3 sequence (DNA): TGTGCCAGTCCCCACGGCGGGGCCAATGAGCAGTTCTTC.